These 10 T cell receptor beta chains were sequenced from one sample in a study of CD8+ T cells in alopecia areata. Treatment of the sample: oral pan-JAK inhibitor, 5-10 mg twice daily. The sequencing template was cDNA reverse transcribed from extracted RNA. The method was immunoSEQ multiplex PCR; TCRdb's version includes in-frame clones alone and lacks a portion of them. The table includes tens of thousands of clones, roughly 65% detected once. Sequenced material: CD8+ T cells sorted from blood, taken at week 4, from a patient treated with tofacitinib. These receptors all come from a human donor with alopecia areata.

The chain combines TRBV30 with TRBJ2-7; 8 nucleotides agree with TRBD1. The CDR3 length is 13 residues. The V segment lost 5 bases and the J segment 3 bases; nucleotides outside the gene matches: 6. Germline V CDR1 and CDR2: GTSNPN, SVGIG (reference sequence). For the CDR3, the DNA is TGTGCCTGGGATACCGACAGGGGCTACGAGCAGTACTTC. Translation: CAWDTDRGYEQYF.

This rearrangement joins TRBV30 to TRBJ2-7; D perhaps matches TRBD1 (5 bases). This CDR3 spans 12 amino acids. CDR1 is GTSNPN and CDR2 is SVGIG in the germline V gene (reference sequence). Deletions cut 0 bases from V and 5 bases from J, with 8 bases between. The CDR3 DNA follows: TGTGCCTGGAGTGTTGGGGCTAACGAGCAGTACTTC. This encodes CAWSVGANEQYF.

The gene calls are TRBV7-9 and TRBJ2-7; unclear D gene. V dropped 7 bases and J dropped 2 bases, with 6 bases sitting between them. The V gene's germline CDR1 is SEHNR and CDR2 FQNEAQ (reference sequence). The CDR3 consists of 11 residues. CDR3 residues: CASTSAYEQYF. The CDR3 DNA reads as TGTGCCAGCACCTCTGCCTACGAGCAGTACTTC.

This chain links TRBV29-1 with TRBJ2-7; no definite D call. Trimming shortened V by 4 bases and J by 2 bases, and 6 bases separated the two germline ends. This CDR3 spans 11 amino acids. Germline-derived CDR1 and CDR2 are SQVTM and ANQGSEA. DNA for the CDR3: TGCAGCGTTGGGGTCCCCTACGAGCAGTACTTC. Translation gives CSVGVPYEQYF.

V usage is TRBV6-6 and J usage is TRBJ1-1; D remains ambiguous. Germline V gene lookup returns CDR1 MNHNY and CDR2 SVGAGI (reference sequence). V was shortened by 7 bases and J by 1 base, with 10 bases between the two germline ends. The CDR3 runs 13 residues. The CDR3 sequence: CASNEFTNTEAFF. In DNA, the CDR3 is TGTGCCAGCAACGAGTTTACGAACACTGAAGCTTTCTTT.

This clone is a singleton in its sample. The chain carries TRBV29-1 and TRBJ2-7; 7 positions match TRBD1. V was pared by 0 bases and J by 0 bases, with 5 bases of the junction left unmatched. This CDR3 contains 15 residues. Germline V gives CDR1 SQVTM, CDR2 ANQGSEA. The CDR3, as DNA: TGCAGCGTTGAAGATGTGACAGGGAGCTCCTACGAGCAGTACTTC. Amino acid sequence: CSVEDVTGSSYEQYF.

The chain uses TRBV6-5 and TRBJ1-1; D is uncertain. The CDR3 consists of 14 residues. V was cut by 4 bases and J by 4 bases, with 13 bases left in between. CDR1 and CDR2 (germline): MNHEY, SVGAGI. The CDR3 region has the DNA TGTGCCAGCAGTTCCCTACCCGGGAGCACTGAAGCTTTCTTT. Amino acid sequence: CASSSLPGSTEAFF.

The chain carries TRBV30 and TRBJ1-1; D might be TRBD1 (6 bases). The germline V and J ends were trimmed by 3 bases and 8 bases, with 13 bases remaining between them. CDR1 is GTSNPN and CDR2 is SVGIG in the germline V gene (reference sequence). The CDR3 length is 12 residues. The chain's CDR3 is CAWSLGGPEAFF. CDR3 sequence (DNA): TGTGCCTGGAGCCTGGGGGGCCCCGAAGCTTTCTTT. The full variable domain, its missing parts supplied by reference TRBV30 and TRBJ1-1, is SQTIHQWPATLVQPVGSPLSLECTVEGTSNPNLYWYRQAAGRGLQLLFYSVGIGQISSEVPQNLSASRPQDRQFILSSKKLLLSDSGFYLCAWSLGGPEAFFGQGTRLTVV.

The sample holds one count of this clone. The chain joins TRBV25-1 to TRBJ1-5; D is perhaps TRBD1 (5 bases). CDR1 is MGHDK and CDR2 is SYGVNS in the germline V gene. This CDR3 has 15 residues. Trimming took 2 bases from V and 2 from J, leaving 10 bases between them. The CDR3 DNA sequence: TGTGCCAGCAGTGAACAGGGAGTAGGCAATCAGCCCCAGCATTTT. Protein: CASSEQGVGNQPQHF.

The sample holds a few counts of this clone. This chain connects TRBV7-2 to TRBJ1-5; 7 bases fit TRBD1. CDR1 SGHTA and CDR2 FQGNSA come from the germline V gene. The CDR3 loop spans 15 amino acids. Trimming took 3 bases from V and 5 from J; bases not matched to a gene: 7. CDR3 bases: TGTGCCAGCAGCTTGGGCGACAGGGCAGATCAGCCCCAGCATTTT. It encodes CASSLGDRADQPQHF.